These T cell receptor beta chains were read from a single sample in a study of response to subunit inactivated influenza vaccine. MiXCR was run by TCRdb on the RT-PCR reads, yielding one entry per CDR3 protein. The table includes about 300,000 distinct CDR3 sequences, 21% detected once. Sequenced material: PBMCs from blood, taken less than 22 months after vaccination. These receptors originate from a man aged 45 to 70 who received an inactivated influenza vaccine. Both conserved end residues are part of each CDR3. A D gene is named only where the DNA matches it firmly. Expanded clones are given a class, and other clones once, few, many or no size at all.

j_gene,d_gene,v_gene,len,abundance,CDR3nt,CDR3aa
TRBJ2-5,NA,TRBV4-1,20,NA,TGCGCCAGCAGCCAAGTTGGTCTCGGGTTTGCTCGCTTAGGGCAAGAGACCCAGTACTTC,CASSQVGLGFARLGQETQYF
TRBJ1-6,NA,TRBV12-3/TRBV12-4,14,NA,TGTGCCAGCAGCGTACAGGGAGGGAATTCACCCCTCCACTTT,CASSVQGGNSPLHF
TRBJ1-1,NA,TRBV5-1,13,many,TGCGCCAGCAGCTTGGCTCTGGGCACTGAAGCTTTCTTT,CASSLALGTEAFF
TRBJ1-5,NA,TRBV3-1,14,few,TGTGCCAGCAGCCAACACGGGGGGCGGCAGCCCCAGCATTTT,CASSQHGGRQPQHF
TRBJ1-1,NA,TRBV11-1,15,few,TGTGCCAGCAGCTTCGGCATCGTGATGAACACTGAAGCTTTCTTT,CASSFGIVMNTEAFF
TRBJ2-7,TRBD2,TRBV29-1,15,NA,TGCAGCGTTGAAGGGAGACTAGCGGGAGGACGCGAGCAGTACTTC,CSVEGRLAGGREQYF
TRBJ1-3,TRBD1,TRBV5-4,14,NA,TGTGCCAGCAGCTCGAAGACAGGGGAAAACACCATATATTTT,CASSSKTGENTIYF
TRBJ2-7,NA,TRBV20-1,13,NA,TGCAGTGCTAGAGGGGGGCCTTCCTACGAGCAGTACTTC,CSARGGPSYEQYF
TRBJ2-5,NA,TRBV20-1,13,NA,TGCAGTGCATCTAACCGGGACACAAAGACCCAGTACTTC,CSASNRDTKTQYF
TRBJ2-7,NA,TRBV4-2,15,NA,TGTGCCAGCAGCCAAGATGGACAGTCACCCTACGAGCAGTACTTC,CASSQDGQSPYEQYF
TRBJ2-1,NA,TRBV7-9,13,NA,TGTGCCAGCAGCTGGGACGGGTACAATGAGCAGTTCTTC,CASSWDGYNEQFF
TRBJ2-3,TRBD2,TRBV20-1,17,NA,TGCAGTGCTAGAGACGTAATGACTAGCATTTTCACAGATACGCAGTATTTT,CSARDVMTSIFTDTQYF
TRBJ2-6,NA,TRBV13,15,NA,TGTGCCAGCAGTCCCATGAACTCTGGGGCCAACGTCCTGACTTTC,CASSPMNSGANVLTF
TRBJ1-1,NA,TRBV12-3/TRBV12-4,13,many,TGTGCCAGCAGTTTCGGGCCTGGGACTGAAGCTTTCTTT,CASSFGPGTEAFF
TRBJ2-7,NA,TRBV29-1,13,NA,TGCAGCGTTGAAAAGGGGAGTCCCTACGAGCAGTACTTC,CSVEKGSPYEQYF
TRBJ2-1,TRBD1,TRBV20-1,16,NA,TGCAGTGCCAGTCAGGTCGGGACAGGCTATACAATGAGGCAGTTCTTC,CSASQVGTGYTMRQFF
TRBJ1-1,TRBD1,TRBV29-1,16,few,TGCAGCGTTGAAAAAAGATGGGCAGGGGGTAACACTGAAGCTTTCTTT,CSVEKRWAGGNTEAFF
TRBJ1-1,NA,TRBV5-1,13,many,TGCGCCAGCAGCTTGCTAGTGAACACTGAAGCTTTCTTT,CASSLLVNTEAFF
TRBJ2-7,TRBD1,TRBV6-1,14,NA,TGTGCCAGCAGGGGGACAGGGCCGTATGGCGAGCAGTACTTC,CASRGTGPYGEQYF
TRBJ1-2,NA,TRBV4-1,16,NA,TGCGCCAGCAGCAACCTATGGACAGATAATAACTATGGCTACACCTTC,CASSNLWTDNNYGYTF
TRBJ2-1,NA,TRBV21-1,14,few,TGTGCCAGCCGTGGGTCTAGCGGCTACAATGAGCAGTTCTTC,CASRGSSGYNEQFF
TRBJ1-2,NA,TRBV10-3,15,many,TGTGCCATCAGGAAGGAGGAGGGGGCTAACTATGGCTACACCTTC,CAIRKEEGANYGYTF
TRBJ1-1,NA,TRBV6-4,13,NA,TGTGCCAGCAGCCGGTTCATGAACACTGAAGCTTTCTTT,CASSRFMNTEAFF
TRBJ2-1,TRBD1,TRBV29-1,11,few,TGCAGAGCCGCCAGGGGGAATGAGCAGTTCTTC,CRAARGNEQFF
TRBJ2-7,TRBD1,TRBV20-1,14,NA,TGCAGTGCTAGAATCGTGACAGGGGAAAGTGAGCAGTACTTC,CSARIVTGESEQYF
TRBJ1-2,NA,TRBV9,15,few,TGTGCCAGCAGCGCAGAAATGGGGCGGAACTATGGCTACACCTTC,CASSAEMGRNYGYTF
TRBJ1-2,NA,TRBV6-1,14,NA,TGTGCCAGCAGTCGACAGACTACTAACTATGGCTACACCTTC,CASSRQTTNYGYTF
TRBJ2-5,NA,TRBV20-1,12,NA,TGCAGTGCTAGAGCAGGGGGGAAGACCCAGTACTTC,CSARAGGKTQYF
TRBJ1-1,NA,TRBV5-1,13,NA,TGCGCCAGCCGGGGGGGCGTCAACACTGAAGCTCTCTTT,CASRGGVNTEALF
TRBJ2-4,NA,TRBV5-1,16,NA,TGCGCCAGCAGTTCTGGGTCGGGGGGCGTCAAAAACATTCAGTACTTC,CASSSGSGGVKNIQYF
TRBJ1-2,NA,TRBV7-9,14,NA,TGTGCCAGCACCCGGAGCGAAGACGCCTATGGCTACACCTTC,CASTRSEDAYGYTF
TRBJ2-3,NA,TRBV14,14,NA,TGTGCCAGCAGCCAGGGGGCCCCCCGCCGTACGCAGTATTTT,CASSQGAPRRTQYF
TRBJ2-5,NA,TRBV7-2,12,NA,TGTGCCAGCAGTGTTGACCTCGGGACCCAGTACTTC,CASSVDLGTQYF
TRBJ2-7,NA,TRBV20-1,15,few,TGCAGTGCTAGAGGGGCAGGGGGGTTCTCCTACGAGCAGTACTTC,CSARGAGGFSYEQYF
TRBJ2-1,NA,TRBV19,14,NA,TGTGCCAGTACCGAGTGGGGGCCACTAGCTGAGCAGTTCTTC,CASTEWGPLAEQFF